This TCR beta chain was profiled in a study of blood T cell repertoires in COVID-19 (dated by TCRdb to about 2020). As for the study more broadly: Collaborator samples came from the United States, Italy and Spain and covered acute and convalescent phases of COVID-19. Subjects who had been exposed to COVID-19, were actively infected with it, or had recovered from it provided the deeply sampled blood TCRbeta repertoires that made up the dataset. Where HLA class I and class II types were available, the types were taken from metadata supplied by the sample provider, not from assay-based typing. The prospective study material was composed of cDNA or gDNA derived from T cells, B-cell-depleted T cells, or PBMCs. The repertoires were released in a freely available public database meant as a resource for research on the immune response to SARS-CoV-2. Nearly every sample came with metadata listing a de-identified subject ID, COVID-19 status, age in years and sex. Samples were obtained from the ongoing ImmuneRACE study (first 160 participants) and from 1,254 subjects provided by 6 global collaborators.

Study-level results and caveats: How much clinical and demographic metadata was included differed by source and by participant, and the metadata was provided uncurated.

Regarding this clone: Its antigen is not yet known. Base qualities are not at hand, and no much larger clone is one base apart.

TCRbeta CDR3 regions were amplified from genomic DNA using the immunoSEQ Assay, a bias-controlled multiplex PCR. The original methods were these. The number of nucleated cells in each sample was estimated from the amplification of reference gene primers within the assay. To quantify the absolute abundance of each unique TCRbeta CDR3 rearrangement, sequence reads were collapsed and filtered. For each sample, productive Simpson clonality was calculated as the square root of Simpson's diversity index across productive rearrangements. As stored in TCRdb, this immuneACCESS dataset retains in-frame rearrangements with V and J assigned. A fraction of the clones does not appear; measured against another copy, unresolved V genes explain less than half of the discrepancy, and the remainder lacks a known reason. That table furnishes V, J and clone size, whereas the DNA furnished D and trimming. A total of 88,000 or so clones appear in this sample, around 86% of them only once. In total, the top ten clones hold about 4% of the sample.

Whole blood was collected in K2EDTA tubes by collaborating institutions according to the institutions' own protocols. For TCRbeta analysis, collaborators shipped samples in one of three forms: frozen whole blood, isolated PBMCs, or DNA extracted from either of those sample types. CDR1 and CDR2 (MGHRA, YSYEKL) derive from the germline V gene. From the cysteine through the phenylalanine, the CDR3 covers 16 amino acids. The kept DNA is CDR3 alone, 48 bases in frame from the first base. Trimming removed 1 base from V and 3 bases from J; the gene matches leave 7 bases unexplained. This chain is built from TRBV4-1 and TRBJ1-1, with 8 middle bases fitting TRBD1. The sequencing sample was made of peripheral blood. The origin of this receptor is a man in his 60s with acute or convalescent COVID-19. Here is the DNA: TGCGCCAGCAGCCAAGCCTCAGGGGGCGCGGACACTGAAGCTTTCTTT. Protein translation: CASSQASGGADTEAFF.